The 14 T cell receptor beta chains in this list originate from one sample, sequenced in a study of shared clonotypes between healthy human individuals. The assay was immunoSEQ multiplex PCR, and TCRdb's table has in-frame clones only and misses some. Here the sample spans some 2,100,000 clones, approximately 94% being singletons. The sample comprised naive CD4+ T cells sorted from blood. Subset given: CD45RA+ positively selected. The receptors here all came from a man aged 18 to 30 in good health.

Here the CDR3 DNA reads TGTGCCAGCAGCTTTGGGACAGGGGTTGGGGAGCTGTTTTTT. Its protein product is CASSFGTGVGELFF. The chain recombines TRBV5-6 with TRBJ2-2, with 10 bases aligning to TRBD1. CDR3 size: 14 residues. V lost 2 bases to trimming and J lost 8 bases; unmatched junction nucleotides: 3. Germline V gene lookup returns CDR1 SGHDT and CDR2 YYEEEE.

V gene TRBV28 combines with J gene TRBJ2-1; TRBD2 is a possible D gene (6 bases). Trimming stripped 1 base from V and 12 bases from J, with 13 bases between. The CDR3 runs 13 residues. The germline V gene has CDR1 MDHEN and CDR2 SYDVKM. The DNA of the CDR3 is TGTGCCAGCAGTTTATTAGCTGCCGGGGGGCAGTTCTTC. Translated: CASSLLAAGGQFF.

This rearrangement joins TRBV19 to TRBJ1-6; 7 nucleotides agree with TRBD1. Losses at the gene ends were 4 bases for V and 0 bases for J; bases not matched to a gene: 18. Germline values: CDR1 LNHDA, CDR2 SQIVND (reference sequence). The CDR3 consists of 21 residues. Here the CDR3 reads CASSNTGNRGYSSSYNSPLHF. CDR3 nucleotide sequence: TGTGCCAGTAGTAACACAGGTAACAGGGGCTATTCGAGCTCCTATAATTCACCCCTCCACTTT.

This clone was found a few times. The V call is TRBV5-6, the J call TRBJ2-5, with 9 nucleotides matching TRBD1. The V segment lost 0 bases and the J segment 3 bases; nucleotides outside the gene matches: 6. The CDR3 covers 16 residues. The germline V gene has CDR1 SGHDT and CDR2 YYEEEE. CDR3 amino acids: CASSLGGQGFEETQYF. CDR3 nucleotides: TGTGCCAGCAGCTTGGGGGGACAGGGCTTTGAAGAGACCCAGTACTTC.

J is TRBJ2-3 and V is TRBV7-9; 9 bases are shared with TRBD2. With 1 base clipped from V and 4 bases from J, the junction kept 3 bases outside the gene matches. There are 15 residues in the CDR3. Germline assignment: CDR1 SEHNR and CDR2 FQNEAQ (reference sequence). The CDR3 region is CASSLDGTSPDTQYF. The DNA for the CDR3 is TGTGCCAGCAGCTTAGACGGGACTAGCCCAGATACGCAGTATTTT. The full variable domain, completed using reference TRBV7-9 and TRBJ2-3, is DTGVSQNPRHKITKRGQNVTFRCDPISEHNRLYWYRQTLGQGPEFLTYFQNEAQLEKSRLLSDRFSAERPKGSFSTLEIQRTEQGDSAMYLCASSLDGTSPDTQYFGPGTRLTVL.

The chain recombines TRBV7-9 with TRBJ1-5; tentative D call: TRBD1 (5 bases). Trimming stripped 5 bases from V and 5 bases from J, with 13 bases between. CDR3 length equals 14 residues. Germline CDR1 and CDR2: SEHNR and FQNEAQ (reference sequence). CDR3 sequence: CASSRGSSDQPQHF. The DNA of the CDR3 is TGTGCCAGCAGCCGGGGGAGTTCCGATCAGCCCCAGCATTTT.

V is TRBV28 and J is TRBJ1-4, with D possibly matching TRBD1 (6 bases). V was clipped by 10 bases and J by 5 bases, with 20 bases between them. The CDR3 is made up of 15 amino acids. From germline, CDR1 is MDHEN and CDR2 SYDVKM. CDR3 DNA sequence: TGTGCCACCACCCGGGGGGCAGGGATAAATGAAAAACTGTTTTTT. It encodes CATTRGAGINEKLFF.

This chain connects TRBV28 to TRBJ2-4; D is undetermined. In germline, CDR1 is MDHEN, CDR2 SYDVKM. The germline V and J ends were trimmed by 3 bases and 7 bases, with 16 bases remaining between them. This CDR3 is 15 amino acids long. The CDR3 DNA reads as TGTGCCAGCAGTTTTCTCGACTCCGGTTCTAACATTCAGTACTTC. Translating gives CASSFLDSGSNIQYF.

A remark on this clone: At the DNA level, this CDR3 is encoded by other sequences in the same sample as well. The genes are TRBV5-1 and TRBJ2-7, with 10 bases fitting TRBD2. This CDR3 spans 14 amino acids. Per germline, CDR1 SGHRS and CDR2 YFSETQ. The trim removed 2 bases at V and 5 bases at J, leaving 4 bases unmatched. The CDR3 region is CASSFTGTSDEQYF. As DNA, the CDR3 is TGCGCCAGCAGCTTTACCGGGACTAGCGACGAGCAGTACTTC. Drawing the rest from reference TRBV5-1 and TRBJ2-7, the complete variable domain is KAGVTQTPRYLIKTRGQQVTLSCSPISGHRSVSWYQQTPGQGLQFLFEYFSETQRNKGNFPGRFSGRQFSNSRSEMNVSTLELGDSALYLCASSFTGTSDEQYFGPGTRLTVT.

The CDR3 DNA reads as TGCGCCAGCGGCCCTCGACCGGGCCAAGAGACCCAGTACTTC. Its protein is CASGPRPGQETQYF. J is TRBJ2-5 and V is TRBV5-1; D not certain. Germline V gene lookup returns CDR1 SGHRS and CDR2 YFSETQ. V was cut by 7 bases and J by 1 base, with 14 bases left in between. The CDR3 sequence is 14 residues long.

V usage is TRBV10-2 and J usage is TRBJ2-7, with TRBD1 as a possible D gene (6 bases). V was shortened by 4 bases and J by 4 bases, with 17 bases between the two germline ends. Germline loops: CDR1 WSHSY, CDR2 SAAADI. The CDR3 consists of 15 residues. CDR3 sequence: CASSARDRNGYEQYF. CDR3 nucleotides: TGCGCCAGCAGTGCCCGTGACAGGAATGGGTACGAGCAGTACTTC.

This chain uses TRBV7-2 with TRBJ2-1, with no clear D. The V and J ends lost 0 bases and 9 bases respectively, with 12 bases between them. Germline CDR1 and CDR2: SGHTA and FQGNSA. The CDR3 consists of 14 residues. The DNA for the CDR3 is TGTGCCAGCAGCTTAGCCGGGCCCGTCGGTGAGCAGTTCTTC. Its translation: CASSLAGPVGEQFF.

The chain recombines TRBV29-1 with TRBJ2-6; D gene unclear. Trimming pared 2 bases from V and 4 bases from J, leaving 15 bases between. This CDR3 has 16 residues. CDR1 and CDR2 from the germline V gene are SQVTM and ANQGSEA. The CDR3 is CSVESAQPRGANVLTF. CDR3 bases: TGCAGCGTTGAAAGTGCCCAACCGAGGGGGGCCAACGTCCTGACTTTC.

V gene TRBV18 combines with J gene TRBJ1-2; no clear D gene. This CDR3 spans 15 amino acids. The germline V and J ends were trimmed by 0 bases and 7 bases, with 15 bases remaining between them. CDR1 KGHSH and CDR2 LQKENI come from the germline V gene. The CDR3: CASSPPAERAGGYTF. The CDR3 DNA reads TGTGCCAGCTCACCACCCGCAGAGCGTGCAGGTGGCTACACCTTC.